The 21 T cell receptor beta chains listed next were all sequenced from one sample in a study of blood T cell repertoires in COVID-19. Sequencing used immunoSEQ multiplex PCR; TCRdb keeps in-frame clones, though not all of them. The sample holds 45,000 to 70,000 clones, roughly 80% seen once. The sequenced sample was peripheral blood. The origin of the receptors is a woman aged 45-65 years with active or convalescent COVID-19.

The chain is built from TRBV28 and TRBJ2-3; the D gene is possibly TRBD1 (5 bases). Trimming pared 3 bases from V and 0 bases from J, leaving 10 bases between. CDR1 is MDHEN and CDR2 is SYDVKM in the germline V gene. This CDR3 contains 15 residues. The CDR3 sequence: CASSFPSGSTDTQYF. CDR3 nucleotides: TGTGCCAGCAGTTTCCCTTCAGGGAGCACAGATACGCAGTATTTT.

The V and J genes are TRBV18 and TRBJ2-1, with D hard to call. Germline CDR1 is KGHSH and CDR2 is LQKENI. The germline V and J ends were trimmed by 6 bases and 0 bases, with 9 bases remaining between them. This CDR3 has 14 amino acids. CDR3 amino acids: CASSPGTSYNEQFF. The CDR3 DNA reads TGTGCCAGCTCGCCCGGTACCTCCTACAATGAGCAGTTCTTC.

The J gene is TRBJ2-5, the V gene TRBV3-1 (or the pseudogene TRBV3-2); the D gene is possibly TRBD1 (5 bases). The length of the CDR3 is 13 residues. The ends were cut back, 3 bases at V and 5 bases at J, with 10 bases in the middle. Germline CDR1 reads LGHDT; CDR2 reads YNNKEL (reference sequence). The CDR3 DNA is TGTGCCAGCAGCCACACAGGTCAGGAGACCCAGTACTTC. It translates to CASSHTGQETQYF.

This clone was counted once. This rearrangement joins TRBV27 to TRBJ2-1; TRBD2 matches 8 bases. Germline trimming cut 5 bases from V and 5 bases from J; bases unmatched to any gene: 23. Germline assignment: CDR1 MNHEY and CDR2 SMNVEV (reference sequence). CDR3 length: 20 residues. CDR3 region: CASSPLKLTGGPVADNEQFF. The CDR3 DNA sequence: TGTGCCAGCAGTCCCCTAAAACTCACGGGAGGGCCCGTAGCCGACAATGAGCAGTTCTTC.

The chain has TRBV7-9 and TRBJ2-5, with D possibly TRBD1 on 6 matching bases. With 8 bases removed from V and 0 bases from J, the gap between germline ends came to 13 bases. There are 14 residues in the CDR3. The germline CDR1 and CDR2 sequences are SEHNR and FQNEAQ (reference sequence). CDR3 sequence (DNA): TGTGCCAGCTCCCTAAGGGGGTACCAAGAGACCCAGTACTTC. Protein sequence: CASSLRGYQETQYF.

The chain recombines TRBV10-2 with TRBJ1-2; D gene unclear. Germline V CDR1 and CDR2: WSHSY, SAAADI. V lost 7 bases and J 3 bases, leaving 12 bases between the germline ends. CDR3 length: 13 residues. The CDR3 is CASTEAHDYGYTF. The CDR3 DNA is TGCGCCAGCACTGAAGCCCACGACTATGGCTACACCTTC.

The V gene is TRBV7-3, the J gene TRBJ2-5, with TRBD2 matching 8 bases. This CDR3 region has 16 residues. Germline assignment: CDR1 SGHTA and CDR2 FQGTGA. V lost 1 base and J lost 1; bases outside the gene matches: 5. The CDR3 bases are TGTGCCAGCAGCTTAAGGGGTAGCGGGGCCCAAGAGACCCAGTACTTC. This gives the protein CASSLRGSGAQETQYF. The variable domain in full, completed from reference TRBV7-3 and TRBJ2-5, reads GAGVSQTPSNKVTEKGKYVELRCDPISGHTALYWYRQSLGQGPEFLIYFQGTGAADDSGLPNDRFFAVRPEGSVSTLKIQRTERGDSAVYLCASSLRGSGAQETQYFGPGTRLLVL.

The chain recombines TRBV15 with TRBJ1-4, with a possible D match to TRBD1 (6 bases). The V gene's germline CDR1 is LNHNV and CDR2 YYDKDF (reference sequence). The CDR3 loop spans 14 amino acids. V shed 2 bases and J shed 5 bases, with 9 bases lying between them. CDR3 in amino acids: CATSRKQGNEKLFF. In DNA form, the CDR3 reads TGTGCCACCAGCAGAAAACAGGGAAATGAAAAACTGTTTTTT.

The chain links TRBV5-1 to TRBJ1-3; 9 nucleotides match TRBD1. The CDR3 contains 17 residues. The germline V gene has CDR1 SGHRS and CDR2 YFSETQ. The ends lost 2 bases at V and 3 bases at J; junction bases unmatched: 9. The CDR3 reads CASSLAATGGLGNTIYF. As DNA, the CDR3 is TGCGCCAGCAGCTTAGCTGCGACAGGGGGTCTTGGAAACACCATATATTTT.

The genes are TRBV27 and TRBJ2-7; D call uncertain. CDR3 size: 16 residues. Trimming stripped 2 bases from V and 2 bases from J, with 16 bases between. CDR1 and CDR2 from the germline V gene are MNHEY and SMNVEV (reference sequence). The CDR3 DNA follows: TGTGCCAGCAGTTTAAAAGAGCCGTCCCTCGCCTACGAGCAGTACTTC. Encoded protein: CASSLKEPSLAYEQYF.

The V gene is TRBV7-8, the J gene TRBJ1-3, with D possibly matching TRBD1 (6 bases). The germline gives CDR1 SGHVS, CDR2 FQNEAQ. Trimming stripped 5 bases from V and 8 bases from J, with 10 bases between. The length of the CDR3 is 12 residues. DNA of the CDR3: TGTGCCAGCAGCCCTCAGGGGTACACCATATATTTT. Its protein is CASSPQGYTIYF.

V usage is TRBV19 and J usage is TRBJ2-2; no definite D call. The CDR3 has 15 residues. V dropped 4 bases and J dropped 0 bases, with 9 bases sitting between them. The germline CDR1 and CDR2 sequences are LNHDA and SQIVND (reference sequence). This CDR3 is CASSKSASNTGELFF. In nucleotides, the CDR3 is TGTGCCAGTAGTAAGAGCGCGTCGAACACCGGGGAGCTGTTTTTT. Full variable domain (remainder filled in from reference TRBV19 and TRBJ2-2): DGGITQSPKYLFRKEGQNVTLSCEQNLNHDAMYWYRQDPGQGLRLIYYSQIVNDFQKGDIAEGYSVSREKKESFPLTVTSAQKNPTAFYLCASSKSASNTGELFFGEGSRLTVL.

The genes are TRBV3-1 (or the pseudogene TRBV3-2) and TRBJ2-4; TRBD2 is a possible D gene (6 bases). The germline V gene encodes CDR1 LGHDT and CDR2 YNNKEL (reference sequence). Trimming took off 0 bases at V and 0 bases at J, with 18 bases between the two ends. CDR3 length: 19 residues. The CDR3 loop is CASSQERWEVGIAKNIQYF. CDR3 nucleotide sequence: TGTGCCAGCAGCCAAGAAAGGTGGGAGGTGGGAATAGCCAAAAACATTCAGTACTTC.

The chain is built from TRBV7-8 and TRBJ2-7; possible D gene TRBD1, 7 bases. CDR1 is SGHVS and CDR2 is FQNEAQ in the germline V gene. The V end was cut by 3 bases, the J end by 7 bases, with 16 bases between. The CDR3 loop spans 14 amino acids. As DNA, the CDR3 is TGTGCCAGCAGCTTTATCGGGAGACAGGGTGAGCAGTACTTC. It yields the protein CASSFIGRQGEQYF.

A word on this clone: Germline and junction disagree at one end, which may indicate a read error. The chain couples TRBV5-1 to TRBJ2-5; TRBD2 matches 11 bases. The CDR3 totals 17 residues. The germline gives CDR1 SGHRS, CDR2 YFSETQ. Written as DNA, the CDR3 is TGCGCCCGCAGCTTGGGGGCTAGCGGGGGGTACCAAGAGACCCAGTACTTC. It specifies CARSLGASGGYQETQYF. The complete variable domain, with remaining parts taken from reference TRBV5-1 and TRBJ2-5, reads KAGVTQTPRYLIKTRGQQVTLSCSPISGHRSVSWYQQTPGQGLQFLFEYFSETQRNKGNFPGRFSGRQFSNSRSEMNVSTLELGDSALYLCARSLGASGGYQETQYFGPGTRLLVL.

The V and J genes are TRBV15 and TRBJ1-4; the D gene is possibly TRBD1 (5 bases). Germline V gene lookup returns CDR1 LNHNV and CDR2 YYDKDF (reference sequence). Deletions cut 1 base from V and 5 bases from J, with 11 bases between. The CDR3 sequence is 15 residues long. The CDR3 sequence is CATSRAGAGNEKLFF. The CDR3 DNA reads TGTGCCACCAGCAGAGCGGGTGCAGGGAATGAAAAACTGTTTTTT.

The chain couples TRBV11-2 to TRBJ2-2; 7 nucleotides align to TRBD1. Germline CDR1 and CDR2: SGHAT and FQNNGV. After removal of 1 base from V and 0 bases from J, the junction contained 5 bases not matched to a gene. This CDR3 is 17 amino acids long. The CDR3 DNA follows: TGTGCCAGCAGCTTAGGACAGGGTTCCCCGAACACCGGGGAGCTGTTTTTT. As protein: CASSLGQGSPNTGELFF. Full variable domain (missing parts from reference TRBV11-2 and TRBJ2-2): EAGVAQSPRYKIIEKRQSVAFWCNPISGHATLYWYQQILGQGPKLLIQFQNNGVVDDSQLPKDRFSAERLKGVDSTLKIQPAKLEDSAVYLCASSLGQGSPNTGELFFGEGSRLTVL.

The V call is TRBV6-4, the J call TRBJ1-3, with 7 bases fitting TRBD1. CDR3 length: 15 amino acids. CDR1 and CDR2 from the germline V gene are MRHNA and SNTAGT. V shed 11 bases, J shed 3 bases, and the junction held 13 bases outside the gene matches. CDR3 sequence reads: CAGLQGIGFGNTIYF. CDR3 nucleotides: TGTGCCGGATTACAGGGGATTGGCTTTGGAAACACCATATATTTT.

The V and J genes are TRBV9 and TRBJ1-2; TRBD1 matches at 7 bases. CDR3 length: 15 residues. V shed 0 bases, J shed 5 bases, and the junction held 7 bases outside the gene matches. Germline V CDR1 and CDR2: SGDLS, YYNGEE. CDR3 sequence reads: CASSVVTGVGYGYTF. Written as DNA, the CDR3 is TGTGCCAGCAGCGTAGTAACAGGGGTTGGGTATGGCTACACCTTC.

The rearrangement uses TRBV7-7 and TRBJ2-5; 9 nucleotides match TRBD1. Trimming took 1 base from V and 5 from J; bases not matched to a gene: 8. CDR1 is SSHAT, CDR2 FNYEAQ, per germline (reference sequence). This CDR3 contains 16 residues. The CDR3 reads CASSLGAGTGLETQYF. CDR3 DNA sequence: TGTGCCAGCAGCTTAGGTGCCGGGACAGGGTTGGAGACCCAGTACTTC.

The chain has TRBV6-6 and TRBJ2-7; D might be TRBD1 (6 bases). The germline V gene has CDR1 MNHNY and CDR2 SVGAGI (reference sequence). This CDR3 is built from 14 residues. V lost 6 bases and J 7 bases, leaving 19 bases between the germline ends. The CDR3 reads CASRPGQNSWEQYF. In DNA form, the CDR3 reads TGTGCCAGCAGACCGGGACAAAATTCTTGGGAGCAGTACTTC.